This T cell receptor beta chain comes out of a study of vaccination and CD4 T cells after COVID-19. Sequenced with the Oncomine TCR Beta short-read assay was DNA taken from cultured CD4+ T cells. TCRdb fed the PCR reads into MiXCR, producing one record per CDR3 protein. The sample lists 9,500 or so distinct CDR3 sequences; roughly two thirds were seen once. This clonotype was seen only once. Antigen unknown. V was clipped by 4 bases and J by 0 bases, with 4 bases between them. CDR3 length equals 12 residues. Germline lookup yields CDR1 SGHTA and CDR2 FQGNSA. Treatment indicated: approximately nine-day PBMC culture with coronavirus spike peptide pools or control peptides (ViraFEST assay). Having spent 10 days in culture, CD4+ T cells were then isolated by negative selection.

The chain is built from TRBV7-2 and TRBJ2-7; no firm D call. The clonotype originates from a human donor who had recovered from COVID-19. The sample was CD4+ T cells from blood, cultured in vitro, taken before SARS-CoV-2 vaccination. CDR3 sequence reads: CASSSSSYEQYF. CDR3 in DNA: TGTGCCAGCAGCTCGAGCTCCTACGAGCAGTACTTC.